This TCR beta chain came from a study of tumor and adjacent non-tumor tissue in lung cancer (dated by TCRdb to 2016 to 2019). Broadly, across the study: Of the cohort, around eleven patients had adenocarcinoma, 2 had squamous cell carcinoma and 1 had small cell lung cancer. Among the approximately 15 patients, ages ranged from roughly 30 to 76 years, about 10 were men and 5 were women, and disease was TNM stage I to III. A total of some 130,000,000 productive TCRbeta reads were generated by sequencing, corresponding to an average of about 4.2 million reads per sample. Using bulk TCRbeta repertoires from approximately 15 lung cancer patients, the study set lung tumor tissue side by side with matched distant non-tumor lung tissue. For each patient, one tumor sample and one normal lung sample were taken, giving about 31 paired specimens that underwent TCRbeta CDR3 sequencing. General conclusions and limits of the study: Because peripheral blood was not sequenced, the blood TCRbeta repertoires of the lung cancer patients in the study went unexamined. The sequencing platform is not named in the methods, and unique molecular identifiers are not mentioned. A significantly larger cumulative share of the repertoire was made up by the top 100 clones in normal lung than in tumor tissue. Significantly higher TCR diversity (inverse Simpson) was observed in tumor tissue than in normal lung tissue (around 450 vs 150, P = 0.0075, Mann-Whitney U test). Younger patients had significantly higher TCR diversity, and higher tumor TCR diversity was associated with shorter overall and disease-free survival. With only roughly 16 patients in the cohort, the authors noted that larger samples and more detailed clinical data are needed.

Bulk unsorted tissue served as the source for RNA extraction, and RNA quality was assessed using a NanoDrop ND-1000 and an Agilent 2100. Distant non-tumor tissue taken more than 3 cm from the tumor edge was used as the normal lung sample. Newly diagnosed lung cancer patients without prior chemotherapy who had been admitted for thoracic surgery in China between August and November 2014 were enrolled as donors. Patients with previous radiotherapy or chemotherapy, or with another concurrent cancer, were excluded from the study. Pieces of surgical tissue measuring 1-2 cm3 were kept in RNAlater solution and held at -80 degrees C until needed. Points on this clonotype: What this receptor recognizes is not known. At one of its ends the junction is not consistent with the germline gene, which may arise from a read error.

Libraries were constructed by multiplex PCR. Sequencing was carried out with an Illumina HiSeq 2500. TCRbeta libraries were constructed through three rounds of nested PCR with primers (Table S4) according to protocols adapted from ARM-PCR. Before sequencing, PCR products of 200-500 bp were excised from the gel and purified with the QIAquick gel extraction kit. Per the original workflow: Trimmomatic was used to clean the reads, FLASH was used to merge the reads into complete CDR3 sequences, and MiTCR was used to assign the reads to V(D)J germline segments. VDJtools was used to compute clonal diversity as the inverse Simpson's index. Productive reads were defined as in-frame sequences without a premature stop codon. The raw public data were reprocessed by TCRdb itself: fastp quality trimming at Q25, MiXCR clonotype calling, in-frame beta chains only. Identical CDR3 proteins give one entry, which carries the most common genes and DNA. V and J calls and clone size were set by TCRdb, not the authors. In all, the sample holds roughly 67,000 distinct CDR3 sequences, and around 80% of those were seen once. 40% to 55% of the sample comes from the top ten.

Based on the germline V gene, the CDR1 and CDR2 sequences are MGHRA and YSYEKL. The CDR3, cysteine through phenylalanine, is 11 amino acids long. Only the CDR3 region is kept as DNA, spanning 33 bases read in frame from base 1. Recombination linked TRBV4-1 to TRBJ1-1; D gene: possibly TRBD1, on 5 matching bases. Sequencing was carried out using distant non-tumor lung tissue. The sequence came from a man in his 60s with non-small cell lung cancer. The CDR3 amino acid sequence is: CACSQGAEAFF. Read as DNA, the sequence is TGCGCCTGCAGCCAAGGGGCTGAAGCTTTCTTC.